This paragraph reports one T cell receptor (beta chain). Methods used by the authors: Amplification from reference gene primers served as the basis for estimated nucleated cell counts. Only in-frame clones appear in the TCRdb table, and some are missing; sequencing was by immunoSEQ multiplex PCR. The V and J calls and clone size are taken from that table; D and trimming were inferred from the DNA. This table holds around 200,000 clones, 85% to 90% found once. The sample is drawn from a study of blood T cell repertoires in COVID-19. Study in general: Some COVID-19 samples were acute and others convalescent; all came from the United States, Italy and Spain. T cells, B-cell-depleted T cells, or PBMCs provided the cDNA or gDNA that served as material.

The V gene's germline CDR1 is LGHNA and CDR2 YSLEER. Deletions cut 0 bases from V and 5 bases from J, with 14 bases between. This CDR3 is built from 16 residues. The rearrangement uses TRBV4-3 and TRBJ2-1, with D uncertain. Sequencing was carried out using peripheral blood. This TCR came from a man older than 75 with acute or convalescent COVID-19. The CDR3 loop is CASSQDRSKWDNEQFF. DNA of the CDR3: TGCGCCAGCAGCCAAGACAGGTCCAAATGGGACAATGAGCAGTTCTTC.